This T cell receptor beta chain stems from a study of T cells in Graves' hyperthyroidism and ophthalmopathy. Study findings and constraints: From stable hyperthyroidism, ophthalmopathy was separated by a 13 V-J model.

A remark on this clonotype: Its specificity is not known.

RNA transcripts served as the template for amplifying TCR beta CDR3 regions. Carried out on the TCR CDR3, a first-round RT-PCR used the HTBI primer set. Each CDR3 protein is one row after TCRdb ran MiXCR on the multiplex PCR reads. The sample has 330,000 or so distinct CDR3 sequences, 15% to 20% seen once. Ophthalmopathy cases scored 3 or more on the Clinical Activity Score and 4 or more on NOSPECS grade, with duration below 3 months. The diagnostic basis comprised clinical symptoms, serum thyroxine and TRAb, thyroid ultrasound and orbital computed tomography. Material: blood. The source is a woman aged 40 to 55 with Graves' ophthalmopathy.

The CDR3 nucleotides are TGTGCCAGCTCACCAGGGAGTTGGGGAGGCTACACCTTC. Translated, it gives CASSPGSWGGYTF. The chain is built from TRBV18 and TRBJ1-2; D gene unclear. The V gene lost 2 bases and the J gene lost 8 bases, with 12 bases spanning the gap. From germline, CDR1 is KGHSH and CDR2 LQKENI. The CDR3 is 13 residues long.